This passage covers 6 T cell receptor beta chains from one sample sequenced in a study of blood T cells in healthy people across ages. Through a sample-barcoded 5' primer and a J-beta primer mix, a second PCR was run for roughly 6 to 11 cycles. MiXCR was run by TCRdb on the 5' RACE reads, yielding one entry per CDR3 protein. Here the sample spans approximately 580,000 distinct CDR3 sequences, 24% being singletons. The sample was also reused in another study, on T cells of mothers and their children.

Sample: blood. The receptors here all came from a boy between 10 and 17 years old in good health.

Only a few counts were recorded for this clonotype. The chain has TRBV12-3 or TRBV12-4 and TRBJ2-1; TRBD1 matches at 8 bases. The CDR3 consists of 15 residues. Germline trimming cut 6 bases from V and 8 bases from J; bases unmatched to any gene: 12. Written as DNA, the CDR3 is TGTGCCAGCAGGATAGACAGGGGCTCGGTCGATGAGCAGTTCTTC. Encoded protein: CASRIDRGSVDEQFF.

The genes are TRBV11-3 and TRBJ2-1, with 10 bases identical to TRBD2. In germline, CDR1 is SGHNT, CDR2 YENEEA. The CDR3 sequence is 15 residues long. J was trimmed by 6 bases and V by 1 base; bases with no gene match: 3. In DNA, the CDR3 is TGTGCCAGCAGCTTAGTAATAGCGGGGGGCAATGAGCAGTTCTTC. Encoded protein: CASSLVIAGGNEQFF.

Turning to this clonotype: One end of the junction fails to match germline, which may point to a read error. This chain connects TRBV11-2 to TRBJ1-2; 7 nucleotides match TRBD1. The CDR3 contains 15 residues. The V gene's germline CDR1 is SGHAT and CDR2 FQNNGV. CDR3 region: CASSSGQPSNYGYTF. Here the CDR3 DNA reads TGTGCCAGCAGCTCGGGACAGCCTTCTAACTACGGCTACACCTTC. Full variable domain (outside the CDR3, taken from reference TRBV11-2 and TRBJ1-2): EAGVAQSPRYKIIEKRQSVAFWCNPISGHATLYWYQQILGQGPKLLIQFQNNGVVDDSQLPKDRFSAERLKGVDSTLKIQPAKLEDSAVYLCASSSGQPSNYGYTFGSGTRLTVV.

This clonotype was found a few times. The genes are TRBV19 and TRBJ2-7, with 8 bases fitting TRBD2. Trimming cost V 6 bases and J 6 bases; bases outside gene matches: 7. Germline lookup yields CDR1 LNHDA and CDR2 SQIVND (reference sequence). The CDR3 runs to 13 residues. The CDR3, as DNA: TGTGCCAGTAGCATCATGGCGGGGGGCGAGCAGTACTTC. Residues: CASSIMAGGEQYF.

This chain uses TRBV27 with TRBJ2-7; no reliable D call. The germline CDR1 and CDR2 sequences are MNHEY and SMNVEV (reference sequence). This CDR3 has 15 residues. V lost 5 bases and J lost 3, with 17 bases in between. The CDR3 region has the DNA TGTGCCAGCAGTGTGTCTATTGGAGCTTACTACGAGCAGTACTTC. Translation: CASSVSIGAYYEQYF.

This clonotype has a handful of counts. The chain is built from TRBV12-3 or TRBV12-4 and TRBJ2-5; 9 nucleotides match TRBD2. The J call may be wrong; the DNA end is better matched by TRBJ2-7. The CDR3 is 16 residues long. The CDR3 sequence is CASSPRQRGAYYEQYF. CDR3 nucleotides: TGTGCCAGCAGTCCCCGTCAGCGGGGGGCGTACTACGAGCAGTACTTC.